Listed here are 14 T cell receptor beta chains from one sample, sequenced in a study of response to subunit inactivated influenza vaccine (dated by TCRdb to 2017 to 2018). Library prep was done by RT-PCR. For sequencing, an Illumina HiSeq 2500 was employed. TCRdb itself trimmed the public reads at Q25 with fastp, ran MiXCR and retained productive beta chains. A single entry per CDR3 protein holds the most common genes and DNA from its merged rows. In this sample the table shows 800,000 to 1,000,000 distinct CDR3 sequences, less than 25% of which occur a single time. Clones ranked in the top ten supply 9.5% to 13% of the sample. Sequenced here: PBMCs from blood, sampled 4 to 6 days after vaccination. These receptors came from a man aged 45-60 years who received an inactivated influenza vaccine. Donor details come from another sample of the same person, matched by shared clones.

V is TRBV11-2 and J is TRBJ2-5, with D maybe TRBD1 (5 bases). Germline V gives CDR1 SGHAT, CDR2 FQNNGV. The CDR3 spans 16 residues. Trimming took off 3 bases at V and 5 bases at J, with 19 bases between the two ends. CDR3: CASSFVQGRARETQYF. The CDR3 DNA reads TGTGCCAGCAGCTTCGTTCAAGGCAGGGCGAGGGAGACCCAGTACTTC.

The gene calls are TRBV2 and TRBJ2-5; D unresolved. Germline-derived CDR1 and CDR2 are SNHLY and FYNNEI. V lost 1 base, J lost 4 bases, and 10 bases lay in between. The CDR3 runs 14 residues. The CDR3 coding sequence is TGTGCCAGCAGTGAAGGTTCCAGTCGAGAGACCCAGTACTTC. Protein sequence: CASSEGSSRETQYF.

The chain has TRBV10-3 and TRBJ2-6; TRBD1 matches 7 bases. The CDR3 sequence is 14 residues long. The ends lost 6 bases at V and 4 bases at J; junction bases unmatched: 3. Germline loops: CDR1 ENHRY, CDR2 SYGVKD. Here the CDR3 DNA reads TGTGCCATCAGCGACAGGGTCGGGGCCAACGTCCTGACTTTC. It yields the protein CAISDRVGANVLTF.

In DNA, the CDR3 is TGCAGCGATCGCAGGAGCACAGATACGCAGTATTTT. Translated: CSDRRSTDTQYF. The rearrangement uses TRBV29-1 and TRBJ2-3, with D uncertain. V was trimmed by 7 bases and J by 0 bases, leaving 8 bases between them. Germline assignment: CDR1 SQVTM and CDR2 ANQGSEA. The CDR3 consists of 12 residues.

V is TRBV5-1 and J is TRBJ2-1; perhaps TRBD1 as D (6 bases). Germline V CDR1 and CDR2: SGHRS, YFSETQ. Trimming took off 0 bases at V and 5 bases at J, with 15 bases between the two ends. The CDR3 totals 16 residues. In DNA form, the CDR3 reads TGCGCCAGCAGCTTGGAACAGGGTCATCGCGACAATGAGCAGTTCTTC. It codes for CASSLEQGHRDNEQFF.

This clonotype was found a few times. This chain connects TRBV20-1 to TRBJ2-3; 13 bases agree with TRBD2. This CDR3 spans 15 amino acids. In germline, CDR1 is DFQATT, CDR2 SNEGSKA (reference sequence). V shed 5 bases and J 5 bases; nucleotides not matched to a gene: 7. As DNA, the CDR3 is TGCAGTGCTTCCGGACTAGCGGGAGCTGTAGATACGCAGTATTTT. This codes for CSASGLAGAVDTQYF.

Here the CDR3 reads CASSQDLPYTGELFF. CDR3 in DNA: TGTGCCAGCAGCCAAGATCTCCCTTACACCGGGGAGCTGTTTTTT. The chain joins TRBV3-1 to TRBJ2-2; unclear D gene. Germline V gives CDR1 LGHDT, CDR2 YNNKEL (reference sequence). The V and J ends lost 0 bases and 3 bases respectively, with 8 bases between them. The CDR3 covers 15 residues.

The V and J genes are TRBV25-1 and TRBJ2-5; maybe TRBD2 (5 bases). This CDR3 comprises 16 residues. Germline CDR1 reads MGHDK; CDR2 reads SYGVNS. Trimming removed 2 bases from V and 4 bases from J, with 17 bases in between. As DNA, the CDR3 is TGTGCCAGCAGTGAAGGACGAGCGAGCGGCGTAGAGACCCAGTACTTC. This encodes CASSEGRASGVETQYF.

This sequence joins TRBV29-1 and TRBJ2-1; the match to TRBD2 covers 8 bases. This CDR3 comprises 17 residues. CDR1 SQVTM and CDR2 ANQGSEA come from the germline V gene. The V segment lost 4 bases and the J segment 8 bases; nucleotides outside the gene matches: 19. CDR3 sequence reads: CSVGLGLAISRGDEQFF. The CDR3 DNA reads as TGCAGCGTTGGGCTCGGACTAGCCATCTCACGGGGAGATGAGCAGTTCTTC.

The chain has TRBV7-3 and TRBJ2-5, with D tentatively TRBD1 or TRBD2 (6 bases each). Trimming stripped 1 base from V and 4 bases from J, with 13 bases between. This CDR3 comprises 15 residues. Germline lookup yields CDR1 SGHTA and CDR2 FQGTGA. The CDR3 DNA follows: TGTGCCAGCAGCTTAAACCTTGGGGGGCTAGAGACCCAGTACTTC. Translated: CASSLNLGGLETQYF.

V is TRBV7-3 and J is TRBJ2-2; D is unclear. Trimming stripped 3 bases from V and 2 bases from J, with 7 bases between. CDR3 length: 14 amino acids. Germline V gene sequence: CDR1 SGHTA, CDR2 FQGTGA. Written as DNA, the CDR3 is TGTGCCAGCAGCTTTGAGACAAACACCGGGGAGCTGTTTTTT. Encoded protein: CASSFETNTGELFF.

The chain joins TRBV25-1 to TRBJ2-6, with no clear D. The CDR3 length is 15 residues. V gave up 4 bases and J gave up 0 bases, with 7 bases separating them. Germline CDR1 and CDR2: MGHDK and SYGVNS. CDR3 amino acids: CASSALTSGANVLTF. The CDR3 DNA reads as TGTGCCAGCAGTGCGTTAACCTCTGGGGCCAACGTCCTGACTTTC.

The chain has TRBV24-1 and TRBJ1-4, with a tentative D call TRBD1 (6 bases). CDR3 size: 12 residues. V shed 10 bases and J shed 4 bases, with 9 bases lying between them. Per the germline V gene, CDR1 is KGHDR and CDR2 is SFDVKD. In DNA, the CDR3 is TGTGCCACTCGGACAGTTAATGAAAAACTGTTTTTT. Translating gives CATRTVNEKLFF.

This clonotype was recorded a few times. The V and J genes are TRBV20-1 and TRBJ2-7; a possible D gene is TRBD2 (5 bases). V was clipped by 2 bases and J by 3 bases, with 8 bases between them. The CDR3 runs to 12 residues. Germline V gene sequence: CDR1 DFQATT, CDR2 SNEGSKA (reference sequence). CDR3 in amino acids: CSARRDFYEQYF. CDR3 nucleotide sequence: TGCAGTGCTAGACGGGATTTCTACGAGCAGTACTTC.